Reported below is one T cell receptor (beta chain). Its antigen is currently unknown. A much larger clone lies one base from this, so it may be a read error. These data originate in a study of breast tumors, draining lymph nodes, adjacent tissues. Study-wide points: Tumor repertoires ranked between lymph nodes and nontumor tissue in diversity, with V and J gene preferences. The lymph node origin of tumor T cells was framed as consistent with a hypothesis, not demonstrated. Tumor and nontumor repertoires were significantly more similar in luminal-like than in basal-like breast cancer.

TCRdb passed the multiplex PCR reads through MiXCR, listing each CDR3 protein once. Found here are about 270,000 distinct CDR3 sequences, 30% to 35% of them singletons; the top ten hold over 0.95%. V shed 7 bases and J shed 7 bases, with 8 bases lying between them. In germline, CDR1 is MRHNA, CDR2 SNTAGT. This CDR3 has 10 amino acids. Breast cancer patients provided tissue from their axillary draining lymph nodes. Sequenced sample: axillary lymph node tissue. The sequence was obtained from a female donor with breast cancer. Some clones in this sample may be carry-over from other donors' samples. This chain connects TRBV6-4 to TRBJ2-7; D is ambiguous. The CDR3 DNA sequence: TGTGCCAGCACCCGAGAGGAGCAGTACTTC. Its translation is CASTREEQYF.